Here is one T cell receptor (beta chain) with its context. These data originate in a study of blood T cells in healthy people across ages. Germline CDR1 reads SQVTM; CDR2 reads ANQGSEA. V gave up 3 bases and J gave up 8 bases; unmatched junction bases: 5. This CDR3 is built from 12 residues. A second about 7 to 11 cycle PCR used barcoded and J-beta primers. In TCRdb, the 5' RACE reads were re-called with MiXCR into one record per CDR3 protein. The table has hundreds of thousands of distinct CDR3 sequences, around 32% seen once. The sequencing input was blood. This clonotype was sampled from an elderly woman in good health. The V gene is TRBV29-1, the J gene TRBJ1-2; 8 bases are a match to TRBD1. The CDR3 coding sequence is TGCAGCGTTGAGACGGACAGGGACGGCTACACCTTC. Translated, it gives CSVETDRDGYTF.